Here is one T cell receptor beta chain with its context. What it recognizes is unknown. This sample was included in a study of OX40 agonist ivuxolimab in advanced cancers. On the study more broadly: Cancers in dose escalation were hepatocellular, melanoma, renal cell and head and neck.

The assay was immunoSEQ multiplex PCR, and TCRdb's table has in-frame clones only and misses some. The repertoire holds about 54,000 clones, with more than 85% as singletons. Study conclusions and caveats: Part of the nonresponder group also had normalized T-cell clonal expansion that was low. At 0.1 to 3.0 mg/kg and by week 6, CD4+ and CD8+ T cells in the blood had expanded clonally.

The CDR3 has 15 residues. Trimming at V came to 4 bases and at J to 1 base, leaving 5 bases not matched to a gene. Germline V gives CDR1 SGDLS, CDR2 YYNGEE. The sequences come from CD4+ or CD8+ T cells sorted from blood, collected in a trial of the OX40 agonist ivuxolimab. The V and J genes are TRBV9 and TRBJ2-1, with 7 positions matching TRBD1. The origin of this receptor is an adult with an advanced solid tumor such as melanoma, head and neck, liver or kidney cancer. CDR3 nucleotides: TGTGCCAGCAGCATAACGGGACAGTCCTACAATGAGCAGTTCTTC. Encoded protein: CASSITGQSYNEQFF.